This T cell receptor (beta chain) is drawn from a study of glioma-infiltrating T cells after dendritic cell vaccination. Study-level information: Samples are from glioblastoma patients in Phase I and II dendritic cell vaccine trials.

Indicated time point: after dendritic cell vaccination, including at tumor progression/relapse. Before vaccination, two weeks after the third vaccination, and at progression, PBMC were collected. The PCR used 60 V beta and 13 J beta primers. Some clones are missing from TCRdb's copy, which holds only in-frame ones; the method was immunoSEQ multiplex PCR. The table includes just under 100,000 clones, 80% detected once. Source: blood, taken after dendritic cell vaccination. The origin of this receptor is a human donor with glioblastoma.

For the CDR3, the DNA is TGCGCCAGCAAAGGGACTAGCGGGAGCCTTAGCACAGATACGCAGTATTTT. This gives the protein CASKGTSGSLSTDTQYF. The chain links TRBV5-1 to TRBJ2-3; TRBD2 aligns across 14 bases. The CDR3 is 17 residues long. J was trimmed by 0 bases and V by 6 bases; bases with no gene match: 6. The germline V gene has CDR1 SGHRS and CDR2 YFSETQ.